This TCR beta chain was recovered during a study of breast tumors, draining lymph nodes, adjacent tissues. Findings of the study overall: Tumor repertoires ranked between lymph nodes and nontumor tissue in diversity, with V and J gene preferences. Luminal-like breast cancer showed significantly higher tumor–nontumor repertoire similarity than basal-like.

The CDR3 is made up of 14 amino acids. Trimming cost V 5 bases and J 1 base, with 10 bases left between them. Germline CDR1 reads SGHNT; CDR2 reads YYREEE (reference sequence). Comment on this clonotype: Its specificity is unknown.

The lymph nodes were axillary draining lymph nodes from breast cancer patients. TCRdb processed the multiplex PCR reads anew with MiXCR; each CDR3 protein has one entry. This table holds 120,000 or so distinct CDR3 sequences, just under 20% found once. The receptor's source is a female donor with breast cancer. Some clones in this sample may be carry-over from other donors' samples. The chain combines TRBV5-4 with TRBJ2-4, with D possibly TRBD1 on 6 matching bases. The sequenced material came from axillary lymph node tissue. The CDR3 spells CASRPDRAKNIQYF. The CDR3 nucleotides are TGTGCCAGCAGGCCCGACAGGGCCAAAAACATTCAGTACTTC.